This TCR beta chain was captured in a study of beta chain features in type 1 diabetes. Overall study context: Across the samples, approximately 110,000,000 sorted cells were examined in total. Study observations and caveats: TCRB CDR3s from Type 1 diabetes patients were moderately but significantly shorter in all four CD4+ subsets.

Markers CD45RO/CCR7/CD25/CD127/CD95/CD27 served to sort CD4+ naive, central memory, regulatory and stem cell-like memory cells. Purity above 95% was achieved in all sorted populations. The authors reverse transcribed all of the isolated RNA, so sequencing captured expressed TCRB transcripts. The average output of naive, central memory and regulatory T cell samples was millions of reads. Profiled with immunoSEQ multiplex PCR; TCRdb holds only in-frame clones, not every one. The sample consists of some 350,000 clones, approximately 13% of them appearing once. Germline values: CDR1 SGHNT, CDR2 YYREEE (reference sequence). V dropped 4 bases and J dropped 4; count of bases not matched to a gene: 5. The CDR3 length is 14 residues. To note about this clone: The target antigen is unknown.

Sequencing was performed on naive CD4+ T cells from blood. The chain carries TRBV5-4 and TRBJ2-7, with TRBD2 identical over 10 bases. This TCR was recovered from a young woman with type 1 diabetes. The CDR3 coding sequence is TGTGCCAGCAGCCCAGCGGGAGGGCTTTACGAGCAGTACTTC. Residues: CASSPAGGLYEQYF.